Presented here are 9 T cell receptor beta chains from one specimen sequenced in a study of T cell repertoires in cytomegalovirus infection. TCRdb re-called the reads through MiXCR, storing one row per CDR3 protein. The sample contains 80,000 to 130,000 distinct CDR3 sequences, more than 20% of which appear only once. Sequencing used CD8+ T cells from PBMCs. Source of these receptors: a human donor in good health (CMV status not recorded). Some clones in this sample may be carry-over from other donors' samples.

Ten or more counts support this clonotype. The chain carries TRBV7-8 and TRBJ2-7; 10 bases fit TRBD1. Germline V gene lookup returns CDR1 SGHVS and CDR2 FQNEAQ. The ends lost 2 bases at V and 2 bases at J; junction bases unmatched: 3. CDR3 size: 15 residues. The CDR3 region is CASSLYGTGAYEQYF. The CDR3 DNA sequence: TGTGCCAGCAGCTTATATGGGACAGGGGCCTACGAGCAGTACTTC. The complete variable domain, with remaining parts taken from reference TRBV7-8 and TRBJ2-7, reads GAGVSQSPRYKVAKRGQDVALRCDPISGHVSLFWYQQALGQGPEFLTYFQNEAQLDKSGLPSDRFFAERPEGSVSTLKIQRTQQEDSAVYLCASSLYGTGAYEQYFGPGTRLTVT.

V and J are TRBV12-3 or TRBV12-4 and TRBJ2-1, with TRBD2 matching over 8 bases. The CDR3 extends over 15 amino acids. V trimming: 7 bases; J trimming: 7 bases; junction bases outside the gene matches: 12. The CDR3 spells CASTAGGAGVNEQFF. DNA of the CDR3: TGTGCCAGCACAGCCGGGGGAGCGGGGGTTAATGAGCAGTTCTTC.

This clonotype was observed at least ten times. V usage is TRBV6-2 or TRBV6-3 and J usage is TRBJ2-7; 10 nucleotides line up with TRBD1. Per germline, CDR1 MNHEY and CDR2 SVGEGT. The CDR3 sequence is 14 residues long. The trim removed 4 bases at V and 1 base at J, leaving 1 base unmatched. The DNA for the CDR3 is TGTGCCAGCAGTTGGACAGGGGGGTCCTACGAGCAGTACTTC. It encodes CASSWTGGSYEQYF.

The table lists this clonotype with many counts. The chain couples TRBV7-2 to TRBJ2-7; 11 bases align to TRBD2. Germline loops: CDR1 SGHTA, CDR2 FQGNSA. The CDR3 runs 13 residues. The junction had 4 bases not matched to a gene; V was cut back by 8 bases and J by 4 bases. For the CDR3, the DNA is TGTGCCAGCGGTAGCGGGGGGGCGTACGAGCAGTACTTC. Amino acid sequence: CASGSGGAYEQYF. Combining the CDR3 with reference TRBV7-2 and TRBJ2-7 gives the whole variable domain GAGVSQSPSNKVTEKGKDVELRCDPISGHTALYWYRQSLGQGLEFLIYFQGNSAPDKSGLPSDRFSAERTGGSVSTLTIQRTQQEDSAVYLCASGSGGAYEQYFGPGTRLTVT.

About this clonotype itself: At one of its ends the junction is not consistent with the germline gene, which may arise from a read error. This chain uses TRBV5-3 with TRBJ2-5, with TRBD2 matching 12 bases. TRBV5-3 is identified as an open reading frame with a role that is uncertain. CDR3 length: 16 residues. The CDR3 here is CASSFPSGGASETQYF. CDR3 bases: TGTGCCAGCAGCTTTCCTAGCGGGGGGGCTTCAGAGACCCAGTACTTC.

The chain employs TRBV20-1 and TRBJ2-7; D remains ambiguous. The CDR3 contains 16 residues. The germline V gene has CDR1 DFQATT and CDR2 SNEGSKA (reference sequence). Trimming cost V 0 bases and J 0 bases, with 15 bases left between them. This chain's CDR3 is CSARDSFGVASYEQYF. The CDR3 DNA is TGCAGTGCTAGAGATAGTTTTGGGGTAGCCTCCTACGAGCAGTACTTC.

This clonotype was seen at least ten times. V usage is TRBV10-3 and J usage is TRBJ1-2, with TRBD1 as a possible D gene (5 bases). The CDR3 is 17 residues long. Germline V gene data show CDR1 as ENHRY and CDR2 as SYGVKD. V was clipped by 4 bases and J by 1 base, with 19 bases between them. CDR3 DNA: TGTGCCATCAGTGGTATTACCCGGGACGGAGATAACTATGGCTACACCTTC. Translated, it gives CAISGITRDGDNYGYTF.

This chain links TRBV28 with TRBJ1-2; possible D gene TRBD1, 5 bases. Germline values: CDR1 MDHEN, CDR2 SYDVKM. V lost 7 bases to trimming and J lost 4 bases, with 16 bases between them. The CDR3 has 14 residues. CDR3 sequence: CASTHTGGVYGYTF. In nucleotides, the CDR3 is TGTGCCAGCACCCATACGGGGGGGGTCTATGGCTACACCTTC.

A few counts support this clonotype. This rearrangement joins TRBV4-2 to TRBJ2-6; TRBD1 agrees at 7 bases. The germline V gene has CDR1 LGHNA and CDR2 YNFKEQ. Trimming removed 0 bases from V and 0 bases from J; junction bases left unmatched: 5. The CDR3 sequence is 18 residues long. The CDR3 bases are TGTGCCAGCAGCCAAGATTTCGCAGGGGGCTCTGGGGCCAACGTCCTGACTTTC. It codes for CASSQDFAGGSGANVLTF.